This T cell receptor (beta chain) was sequenced during a study of blood T cell repertoires in COVID-19. At the level of the study: The United States, Italy and Spain provided the acute and convalescent COVID-19 samples.

The table lists this clone with a count of one. CDR1 SGHVS and CDR2 FNYEAQ come from the germline V gene. The CDR3 is 15 amino acids. V lost 1 base and J lost 5; bases outside the gene matches: 1. Methods used by the authors: Reference gene primer amplification gave nucleated cell count estimates. Clones were read by immunoSEQ multiplex PCR, and TCRdb kept only the in-frame ones, dropping some. V and J calls and clone size are as listed in that table; D and trimming were resolved from the DNA. The sample shows some 48,000 clones, 82% of them seen only once. The TCR sequence derives from a human donor with acute or convalescent COVID-19. The donor label of this sample is uncertain. The chain recombines TRBV7-6 with TRBJ2-3; 12 bases line up with TRBD2. Sequenced input: peripheral blood. The CDR3 protein is CASSLGLAGVDTQYF. The CDR3 nucleotides read TGTGCCAGCAGCTTAGGACTAGCGGGAGTAGATACGCAGTATTTT.